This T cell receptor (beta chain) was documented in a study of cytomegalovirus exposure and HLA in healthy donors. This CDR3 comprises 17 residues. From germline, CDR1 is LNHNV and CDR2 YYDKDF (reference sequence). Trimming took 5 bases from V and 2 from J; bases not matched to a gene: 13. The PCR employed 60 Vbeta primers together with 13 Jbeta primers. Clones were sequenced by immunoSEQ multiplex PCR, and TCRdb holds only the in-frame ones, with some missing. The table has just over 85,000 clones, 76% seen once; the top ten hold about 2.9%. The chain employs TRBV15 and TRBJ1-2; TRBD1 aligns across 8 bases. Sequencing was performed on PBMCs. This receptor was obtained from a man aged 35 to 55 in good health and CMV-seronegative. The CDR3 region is CATSGGQGEGANYGYTF. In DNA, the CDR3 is TGTGCCACCAGCGGCGGACAGGGTGAAGGGGCCAACTATGGCTACACCTTC.